The source of this TCR beta chain is a study of post-analysis software for immune sequencing data. Study results and limitations: Four or five TRBV segments were more frequent in patients than controls; TRBV5-6, TRBV5-1 and TRBV20-1 belonged to this group. Analysis by F measure revealed that same-batch samples clustered strongly together. Significantly decreased normalized Chao1 diversity was recorded for multiple sclerosis patients relative to controls.

This clonotype was picked up a small number of times. Its antigen is still unknown. cDNA libraries for TCR beta contained unique molecular identifiers. A population of about 0.85 to 11 million T cells gave rise to about half a million cDNA molecules. TCRdb used MiXCR to reprocess the PCR reads, holding one entry per CDR3 protein. The sample comprises about 800,000 distinct CDR3 sequences, 30% of which are singletons, and 0.55% to 0.65% rests with the top ten. The V and J ends lost 2 bases and 7 bases, in that order; junction bases with no gene match: 9. The CDR3 spans 17 residues. The germline gives CDR1 KGHSH, CDR2 LQKENI.

Sequencing was done on a sample of blood. The clonotype comes from a girl between 10 and 17 years old with multiple sclerosis. V gene TRBV18 combines with J gene TRBJ2-1; TRBD2 aligns across 12 bases. The CDR3 DNA sequence: TGTGCCAGCTCACCATCTAGCGGGAGGGCCGGAGGGAATGAGCAGTTCTTC. Translating it yields CASSPSSGRAGGNEQFF.